Following are 8 T cell receptor beta chains from one sample sequenced in a study of blood T cell repertoires in COVID-19. Some clones are missing from TCRdb's copy, which holds only in-frame ones; the method was immunoSEQ multiplex PCR. The table lists tens of thousands of clones, over 80% of them singletons. Sequenced sample: peripheral blood. Receptors originate from a human donor with active COVID-19. The donor label of this sample is uncertain.

J is TRBJ2-3 and V is TRBV5-1; weak D call: TRBD2 (6 bases). From germline, CDR1 is SGHRS and CDR2 YFSETQ. V was clipped by 0 bases and J by 1 base, with 12 bases between them. This CDR3 spans 16 amino acids. The CDR3 sequence is CASSLGAGRGTDTQYF. CDR3 DNA: TGCGCCAGCAGCTTGGGTGCGGGACGAGGCACAGATACGCAGTATTTT.

A few counts support this clone. The rearrangement uses TRBV4-2 and TRBJ2-1; 8 nucleotides line up with TRBD2. The V and J ends lost 0 bases and 8 bases, in that order; junction bases with no gene match: 0. Germline CDR1 and CDR2: LGHNA and YNFKEQ. CDR3 length equals 13 residues. The CDR3 loop is CASSQEAGDEQFF. The CDR3 nucleotides read TGTGCCAGCAGCCAAGAAGCGGGAGATGAGCAGTTCTTC.

This chain joins TRBV27 and TRBJ2-7, with TRBD2 matching 7 bases. Per the germline V gene, CDR1 is MNHEY and CDR2 is SMNVEV (reference sequence). The junction had 9 bases not matched to a gene; V was cut back by 8 bases and J by 2 bases. This CDR3 region has 14 residues. CDR3 region: CASRFGAGTYEQYF. CDR3 nucleotides: TGTGCCAGCCGCTTTGGAGCGGGGACCTACGAGCAGTACTTC.

J is TRBJ1-1 and V is TRBV5-6; possible D gene TRBD1, 6 bases. CDR3 length: 14 amino acids. The germline CDR1 and CDR2 sequences are SGHDT and YYEEEE. V gave up 2 bases and J gave up 6 bases, with 14 bases separating them. Here the CDR3 DNA reads TGTGCCAGCAGCTTTGAGCTCAGGGGAGCTGAAGCTTTCTTT. Residues: CASSFELRGAEAFF.

The table lists this clone with a count of one. The CDR3 sequence is CASSYSRSNEKLFF. In DNA form, the CDR3 reads TGTGCCAGCAGCTACAGTAGATCTAATGAAAAACTGTTTTTT. The chain couples TRBV5-8 to TRBJ1-4; D gene uncertain. Germline assignment: CDR1 SGHTS and CDR2 YDEGEE. The V gene lost 3 bases and the J gene lost 3 bases, with 9 bases spanning the gap. The length of the CDR3 is 14 residues.

The CDR3 DNA sequence: TGTGCCAGCAGTTACTCGAGGGTTCGAGAGACCCAGTACTTC. This codes for CASSYSRVRETQYF. V usage is TRBV6-5 and J usage is TRBJ2-5, with D possibly being TRBD2 (5 bases). Germline V gene data show CDR1 as MNHEY and CDR2 as SVGAGI. The CDR3 totals 14 residues. Trimming left V 0 bases short and J 4 bases short, with 9 bases between.

The genes are TRBV6-1 and TRBJ1-1; a possible D gene is TRBD1 (5 bases). CDR1 and CDR2 from the germline V gene are MNHNS and SASEGT. V lost 3 bases to trimming and J lost 10 bases, with 15 bases between them. The CDR3 length is 13 residues. In DNA form, the CDR3 reads TGTGCCAGCAGTGATTCCAGGGCAAGCGCAGCTTTCTTT. Translating gives CASSDSRASAAFF.

The rearrangement joins TRBV9 to TRBJ2-3, with 9 bases identical to TRBD1. The CDR3 runs 15 residues. Trimming at V came to 1 base and at J to 7 bases, leaving 7 bases not matched to a gene. Per the germline V gene, CDR1 is SGDLS and CDR2 is YYNGEE. CDR3: CASSVLDRGGNTQYF. The CDR3 nucleotides are TGTGCCAGCAGCGTATTGGACAGGGGAGGAAATACGCAGTATTTT.